These 22 T cell receptor beta chains came from one sample sequenced in a study of OX40 agonist ivuxolimab in advanced cancers. Here immunoSEQ multiplex PCR was the method, and the copy in TCRdb shows in-frame clones only, minus some. The table lists 45,000 to 55,000 clones, around 85% of them singletons. Here the sequenced sample was CD4+ or CD8+ T cells sorted from blood, taken in a trial of the OX40 agonist ivuxolimab. These receptors were taken from an adult with an advanced solid tumor such as melanoma, head and neck, liver or kidney cancer.

The chain is built from TRBV5-1 and TRBJ1-6, with TRBD1 matching over 8 bases. After removal of 0 bases from V and 8 bases from J, the junction contained 10 bases not matched to a gene. The V gene's germline CDR1 is SGHRS and CDR2 YFSETQ. This CDR3 comprises 17 residues. The CDR3 is CASSLELPGGLDSPLHF. The CDR3 DNA is TGCGCCAGCAGCTTGGAGCTCCCAGGGGGCCTAGATTCACCCCTCCACTTT.

CDR3: CASSLADTGGQYF. CDR3 bases: TGTGCCAGCAGCTTAGCCGATACAGGGGGGCAGTACTTC. The V gene is TRBV11-2, the J gene TRBJ2-7; 8 nucleotides align to TRBD1. Germline assignment: CDR1 SGHAT and CDR2 FQNNGV. There are 13 residues in the CDR3. After removal of 1 base from V and 9 bases from J, the junction contained 5 bases not matched to a gene.

CDR3 in amino acids: CASSPSDAHSNQPQHF. The DNA of the CDR3 is TGTGCCAGCTCACCATCGGACGCCCATAGCAATCAGCCCCAGCATTTT. J is TRBJ1-5 and V is TRBV18, with D uncertain. Trimming stripped 2 bases from V and 0 bases from J, with 11 bases between. The germline V gene has CDR1 KGHSH and CDR2 LQKENI. The CDR3 is made up of 16 amino acids.

This chain links TRBV4-1 with TRBJ1-2, with D perhaps matching TRBD1 (5 bases). This CDR3 contains 15 residues. Germline CDR1 MGHRA, CDR2 YSYEKL. Trimming took off 0 bases at V and 7 bases at J, with 15 bases between the two ends. CDR3 residues: CASSQEGGTGFGYTF. For the CDR3, the DNA is TGCGCCAGCAGCCAAGAGGGGGGGACCGGTTTTGGCTACACCTTC.

The rearrangement joins TRBV2 to TRBJ1-1; D perhaps matches TRBD1 (5 bases). Looked up from germline, CDR1 is SNHLY and CDR2 is FYNNEI. The CDR3 is made up of 15 amino acids. The V end was cut by 0 bases, the J end by 5 bases, with 13 bases between. CDR3 in amino acids: CASSEAPGLGTEAFF. CDR3 nucleotide sequence: TGTGCCAGCAGTGAAGCGCCGGGGCTGGGGACTGAAGCTTTCTTT.

This clone was seen more than once but under ten times. This rearrangement joins TRBV11-2 to TRBJ2-7; 9 positions match TRBD1. J gave up 3 bases and V 3 bases, and 6 bases lay outside the gene matches. Germline V gene sequence: CDR1 SGHAT, CDR2 FQNNGV. The CDR3 is 15 amino acids. The CDR3 nucleotides read TGTGCCAGCAGCTTTCGGGACAGGGATTACTACGAGCAGTACTTC. The encoded protein is CASSFRDRDYYEQYF. Based on the CDR3 plus reference TRBV11-2 and TRBJ2-7, the full variable domain is EAGVAQSPRYKIIEKRQSVAFWCNPISGHATLYWYQQILGQGPKLLIQFQNNGVVDDSQLPKDRFSAERLKGVDSTLKIQPAKLEDSAVYLCASSFRDRDYYEQYFGPGTRLTVT.

The gene calls are TRBV30 and TRBJ2-7; D is unclear. The CDR3 runs 13 residues. Germline loops: CDR1 GTSNPN, CDR2 SVGIG (reference sequence). V was clipped by 0 bases and J by 9 bases, with 15 bases between them. The chain's CDR3 is CAWSVGSPRWQYF. Here the CDR3 DNA reads TGTGCCTGGAGTGTGGGCAGCCCCCGGTGGCAGTACTTC.

This clone was seen more than once but under ten times. The gene calls are TRBV4-2 and TRBJ1-2; TRBD1 aligns across 12 bases. Germline CDR1 and CDR2: LGHNA and YNFKEQ. The CDR3 is made up of 16 amino acids. V lost 2 bases, J lost 7 bases, and 8 bases stayed unmatched. The CDR3, as DNA: TGTGCCAGCAGCCAATACGGGACAGGGGGCGGGCGTGGCTACACCTTC. Amino acids: CASSQYGTGGGRGYTF.

CDR3 region: CASRYGTSGPSTDTQYF. CDR3 DNA sequence: TGTGCTAGTCGCTACGGGACTAGCGGGCCTAGCACAGATACGCAGTATTTT. The rearrangement links TRBV12-5 to TRBJ2-3; 12 bases are shared with TRBD2. The V segment lost 8 bases and the J segment 0 bases; nucleotides outside the gene matches: 9. The germline V gene encodes CDR1 LGHNT and CDR2 FRNRAP. The CDR3 is made up of 17 amino acids.

The chain combines TRBV11-2 with TRBJ2-1, with 8 bases aligning to TRBD1. Germline loops: CDR1 SGHAT, CDR2 FQNNGV. The V gene end was trimmed by 0 bases and the J gene end by 4 bases; junction bases not matched to a gene: 2. The CDR3 contains 15 residues. This CDR3 is CASSLDRGRYNEQFF. In DNA, the CDR3 is TGTGCCAGCAGCTTAGACAGGGGGCGGTACAATGAGCAGTTCTTC. Drawing the rest from reference TRBV11-2 and TRBJ2-1, the complete variable domain is EAGVAQSPRYKIIEKRQSVAFWCNPISGHATLYWYQQILGQGPKLLIQFQNNGVVDDSQLPKDRFSAERLKGVDSTLKIQPAKLEDSAVYLCASSLDRGRYNEQFFGPGTRLTVL.

The chain is built from TRBV29-1 and TRBJ2-3, with 9 bases fitting TRBD2. The CDR3 extends over 12 amino acids. Germline CDR1 and CDR2: SQVTM and ANQGSEA. After removal of 4 bases from V and 6 bases from J, the junction contained 2 bases not matched to a gene. The DNA for the CDR3 is TGCAGCGTTGGTCTAGCGGGGGATACGCAGTATTTT. It is translated as CSVGLAGDTQYF.

The chain couples TRBV30 to TRBJ2-6; the D is unclear. The germline gives CDR1 GTSNPN, CDR2 SVGIG (reference sequence). Deletions cut 0 bases from V and 0 bases from J, with 15 bases between. This CDR3 is built from 18 residues. CDR3 sequence reads: CAWSVAGRQRSGANVLTF. DNA for the CDR3: TGTGCCTGGAGTGTAGCTGGCAGGCAGCGCTCTGGGGCCAACGTCCTGACTTTC.

This rearrangement joins TRBV19 to TRBJ2-2; 9 bases line up with TRBD1. The CDR3 totals 15 residues. The V gene end was trimmed by 3 bases and the J gene end by 6 bases; junction bases not matched to a gene: 5. Per the germline V gene, CDR1 is LNHDA and CDR2 is SQIVND (reference sequence). CDR3: CASSIRDRDAGELFF. In DNA form, the CDR3 reads TGTGCCAGTAGTATTCGGGACAGGGACGCCGGGGAGCTGTTTTTT.

Only one count was recorded for this clone. The rearrangement links TRBV5-1 to TRBJ2-7, with D possibly called TRBD1 or TRBD2 (6 bases each). The CDR3 spans 17 residues. In germline, CDR1 is SGHRS, CDR2 YFSETQ. V lost 3 bases, J lost 1 base, and 20 bases lay in between. The CDR3, as DNA: TGCGCCAGCAGCTCCCAAGTTGGTCGGGGGCCTTCCTACGAGCAGTACTTC. Its protein product is CASSSQVGRGPSYEQYF.

V gene TRBV9 combines with J gene TRBJ2-1; D is unresolved. The V end was cut by 3 bases, the J end by 5 bases, with 18 bases between. Germline assignment: CDR1 SGDLS and CDR2 YYNGEE. The CDR3 runs 16 residues. The DNA of the CDR3 is TGTGCCAGCAGCGGGCAAATCAGCTCCCTTAACAATGAGCAGTTCTTC. This gives the protein CASSGQISSLNNEQFF.

The rearrangement joins TRBV15 to TRBJ2-7, with 7 bases lining up with TRBD2. After removal of 0 bases from V and 1 base from J, the junction contained 3 bases not matched to a gene. Germline values: CDR1 LNHNV, CDR2 YYDKDF (reference sequence). CDR3 size: 15 residues. CDR3 sequence reads: CATSREWGGSYEQYF. CDR3 bases: TGTGCCACCAGCAGAGAGTGGGGGGGTTCCTACGAGCAGTACTTC. Full variable domain (rest looked up from reference TRBV15 and TRBJ2-7): DAMVIQNPRYQVTQFGKPVTLSCSQTLNHNVMYWYQQKSSQAPKLLFHYYDKDFNNEADTPDNFQSRRPNTSFCFLDIRSPGLGDTAMYLCATSREWGGSYEQYFGPGTRLTVT.

J is TRBJ2-1 and V is TRBV29-1; D gene uncertain. Germline V gives CDR1 SQVTM, CDR2 ANQGSEA. Deletions cut 6 bases from V and 6 bases from J, with 9 bases between. CDR3 length: 11 amino acids. CDR3 DNA: TGCAGCGTCCTTAGCTCCAATGAGCAGTTCTTC. Translating gives CSVLSSNEQFF.

J is TRBJ1-1 and V is TRBV9, with D perhaps matching TRBD1 (5 bases). This CDR3 is 14 amino acids long. The V end lost 2 bases, the J end lost 4 bases, and 12 bases lay between the germline ends. Looked up from germline, CDR1 is SGDLS and CDR2 is YYNGEE. The DNA of the CDR3 is TGTGCCAGCAGCGTCCTTTCCCAGGGCACTGAAGCTTTCTTT. It specifies CASSVLSQGTEAFF.

The chain combines TRBV6-6 with TRBJ1-3; D unclear. Germline V gene lookup returns CDR1 MNHNY and CDR2 SVGAGI (reference sequence). V lost 0 bases, J lost 5 bases, and 8 bases lay in between. This CDR3 has 14 residues. CDR3 sequence reads: CASSYSDTRNTIYF. DNA for the CDR3: TGTGCCAGCAGTTACTCCGACACACGAAACACCATATATTTT.

The gene calls are TRBV5-1 and TRBJ2-6; D gene ambiguous. CDR1 SGHRS and CDR2 YFSETQ come from the germline V gene. Deletions cut 4 bases from V and 1 base from J, with 15 bases between. This CDR3 is built from 17 residues. The CDR3, as DNA: TGCGCCAGCAGCCTCCGCCCCGGTGGATCTGGGGCCAACGTCCTGACTTTC. As protein: CASSLRPGGSGANVLTF.

This clone has just one count. The chain carries TRBV15 and TRBJ2-7, with D maybe TRBD1 (5 bases). V lost 1 base and J lost 4, with 20 bases in between. This CDR3 contains 17 residues. Germline V gene data show CDR1 as LNHNV and CDR2 as YYDKDF (reference sequence). CDR3 protein: CATSRASLGRVSYEQYF. The CDR3 nucleotides are TGTGCCACCAGCAGAGCCTCCCTTGGCAGGGTCTCTTACGAGCAGTACTTC.

This clone has more than one count but fewer than ten. The DNA of the CDR3 is TGTGCCAGCAGCTTGGGACAGGGTGGTAATTCACCCCTCCACTTT. Its translation: CASSLGQGGNSPLHF. V is TRBV5-4 and J is TRBJ1-6, with 7 bases identical to TRBD1. The junction had 3 bases not matched to a gene; V was cut back by 0 bases and J by 6 bases. This CDR3 is built from 15 residues. Germline V lookup: CDR1 SGHNT, CDR2 YYREEE (reference sequence).